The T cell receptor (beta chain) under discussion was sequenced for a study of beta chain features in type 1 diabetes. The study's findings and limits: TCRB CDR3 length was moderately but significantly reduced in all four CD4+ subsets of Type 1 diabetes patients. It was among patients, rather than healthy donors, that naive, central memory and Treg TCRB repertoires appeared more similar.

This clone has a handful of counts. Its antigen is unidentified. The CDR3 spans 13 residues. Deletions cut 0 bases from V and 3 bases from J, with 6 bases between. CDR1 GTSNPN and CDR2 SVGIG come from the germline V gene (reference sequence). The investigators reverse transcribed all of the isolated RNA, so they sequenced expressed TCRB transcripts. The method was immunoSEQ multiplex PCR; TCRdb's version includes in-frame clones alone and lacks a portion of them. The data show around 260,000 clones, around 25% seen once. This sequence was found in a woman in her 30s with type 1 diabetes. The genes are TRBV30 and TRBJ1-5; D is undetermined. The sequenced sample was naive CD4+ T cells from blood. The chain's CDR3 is CAWSVRFNQPQHF. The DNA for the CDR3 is TGTGCCTGGAGTGTTAGATTCAATCAGCCCCAGCATTTT.